This is a list of T cell receptor beta chains from one sample in a study of spatial heterogeneity in lung cancer. TCRdb re-derived calls from the 5' RACE reads in MiXCR, one entry per CDR3 protein. The sample includes some 53,000 distinct CDR3 sequences, over 5.5% of them seen just once. The sequencing here drew on PBMCs, taken at surgery. The origin of the receptors is a female donor with early-stage non-small cell lung cancer. The CDR3 runs from the conserved cysteine through the conserved F or W. Each record gives: J gene, V gene, D gene, clone size, CDR3 DNA, CDR3 protein. D genes are given only for firm matches. Some rows have no size entry. The others give once, few or many, or a class for an expanded clone.

TRBJ2-1,TRBV4-2,TRBD2,-,TGTGCCAGCAGCCAAGTAGCGGGTTTGGGGAATGAGCAGTTCTTC,CASSQVAGLGNEQFF
TRBJ2-6,TRBV5-1,-,many,TGCGCCAGCAGCTTTGGGCATACAAGGCCCTCACCCTCTGGGGCCAACGTCCTGACTTTC,CASSFGHTRPSPSGANVLTF
TRBJ2-2,TRBV7-8,-,-,TGTGCCAGCAGCTTATATAGGCCGGGCACCGGGGAGCTGTTTTTT,CASSLYRPGTGELFF
TRBJ1-1,TRBV29-1,-,many,TGCAGCGTACGTCCGGGACCCCGGCGGACTGAAGCTTTCTTT,CSVRPGPRRTEAFF
TRBJ1-2,TRBV3-1,TRBD1,-,TGTGCCAGCAGCAAGGGGGACAGTGGCTACACCTTC,CASSKGDSGYTF
TRBJ2-1,TRBV11-2,-,many,TGTGCCAGCAGTAACACCGGGACTTCTTATAATGAGCAGTTCTTC,CASSNTGTSYNEQFF
TRBJ1-1,TRBV28,-,many,TGTGCCAGCAGTTCTGCCGACAGCCCCCGGCAAGCTTTCTTT,CASSSADSPRQAFF
TRBJ2-1,TRBV5-1,-,-,TGCGCCAGCAGCTTGGATACCGGAACTCCCTACAATGAGCAGTTCTTC,CASSLDTGTPYNEQFF
TRBJ2-7,TRBV9,TRBD2,-,TGTGCCAGCAGCGCCCGGGGGGACCGGCTCGGCTACGAGCAGTACTTC,CASSARGDRLGYEQYF
TRBJ1-6,TRBV7-2,TRBD1,many,TGTGCCAGCAGCCAGGGACAGGGACCCAATTCACCCCTCCACTTT,CASSQGQGPNSPLHF
TRBJ2-2,TRBV7-9,-,few,TGTGCCGGCTGGGGGGCAGGCACCGGGGAGCTGTTTTTT,CAGWGAGTGELFF
TRBJ2-1,TRBV7-2,TRBD2,many,TGTGCCAGCAGCTTATTGTCGGGGGGGTACAATGAGCAGTTCTTC,CASSLLSGGYNEQFF
TRBJ1-4,TRBV7-8,-,many,TGTGCCAGCAGCTTAGACCAGGGCGTGAATGAAAAACTGTTTTTT,CASSLDQGVNEKLFF
TRBJ1-5,TRBV12-3/TRBV12-4,-,many,TGTGCCAGCAGTATGGGGGATCAGCCCCAGCATTTT,CASSMGDQPQHF
TRBJ2-2,TRBV10-1,-,many,TGCGCCAGCAGTCCGGGCCTTATGGCGGGCTCCGGGGAGCTGTTTTTT,CASSPGLMAGSGELFF
TRBJ1-2,TRBV12-3/TRBV12-4,-,-,TGTGCCAGCAATGGCCTCTATGGCTACACCTTC,CASNGLYGYTF
TRBJ1-5,TRBV7-2,-,-,TGTGCCAGCAGCTTTTCTACTTTCAATCAGCCCCAGCATTTT,CASSFSTFNQPQHF
TRBJ2-3,TRBV30,-,many,TGTGCCTGGAGTACACCCGACAGAACAGATACGCAGTATTTT,CAWSTPDRTDTQYF
TRBJ2-7,TRBV7-2,-,-,TGTGCCAGCAGCCCGGGGGTCGCGGGGCGGGAGCAGTACTTC,CASSPGVAGREQYF
TRBJ2-3,TRBV3-1,-,many,TGTGCCAGCAGCCAAGGGGCGTCGTACACAGATACGCAGTATTTT,CASSQGASYTDTQYF
TRBJ2-5,TRBV4-1,TRBD1,many,TGCGCCAGCAGACAACAGGGGATTCAAGAGACCCAGTACTTC,CASRQQGIQETQYF
TRBJ1-5,TRBV7-3,-,-,TGTGCCAGCAGCTCGCAGAAAATACAAAGCAATCAGCCCCAGCATTTT,CASSSQKIQSNQPQHF
TRBJ2-7,TRBV4-3,TRBD1,few,TGCGCCAGCAGCCAATCGAGGACAGGGCCCTACGAGCAGTACTTC,CASSQSRTGPYEQYF
TRBJ2-6,TRBV18,-,many,TGTGCCATAAGACCGGAGGTGTCTGGGGCCAACGTCCTGACTTTC,CAIRPEVSGANVLTF
TRBJ2-7,TRBV29-1,TRBD1,many,TGCAGCGCTCGGCCGGGACAGGGGGCTGGGGAGCAGTACTTC,CSARPGQGAGEQYF
TRBJ2-7,TRBV28,-,many,TGTGCCAGCAGTTTATCGGCAGGGAGCTACGAGCAGTACTTC,CASSLSAGSYEQYF
TRBJ2-5,TRBV5-1,TRBD1,many,TGCGCCAGCAGCTTGGCAGGGGGAAAGACCCAGTACTTC,CASSLAGGKTQYF
TRBJ2-5,TRBV9,-,many,TGTGCCAGCAGCGTTGGCGGCCAAGAGACCCAGTACTTC,CASSVGGQETQYF
TRBJ2-1,TRBV30,-,many,TGTGCCTGGAGTGTACCCAGATTGGATGAGCAGTTCTTC,CAWSVPRLDEQFF
TRBJ2-3,TRBV18,-,many,TGTGCCAGCTCACCAAAAACGCTAGGACGCACAGATACGCAGTATTTT,CASSPKTLGRTDTQYF
TRBJ1-6,TRBV2,-,many,TGTGCCAGCAACAGAGACAGGAATTCACCCCTCCACTTT,CASNRDRNSPLHF
TRBJ2-1,TRBV28,-,many,TGTGCCAGCAGTCCGGAGCGGGCCCAGTCCTACAATGAGCAGTTCTTC,CASSPERAQSYNEQFF
TRBJ2-7,TRBV2,-,few,TGTGCCAGCAGTGAAGAGGGCATTCCGTACGAGCAGTACTTC,CASSEEGIPYEQYF
TRBJ2-1,TRBV4-2,-,few,TGTGCCAGCAGCCCCGTGGGGCGGGGGCAGGTGGGCAATGAGCAGTTCTTC,CASSPVGRGQVGNEQFF
TRBJ2-1,TRBV4-1,-,many,TGCGCCAGCAGCCAAGATCTCGAGAATGAGCAGTTCTTC,CASSQDLENEQFF
TRBJ1-5,TRBV7-2,-,many,TGTGCCAGCAGCTTTAAGGGCAATCAGCCCCAGCATTTT,CASSFKGNQPQHF
TRBJ2-2,TRBV11-2,TRBD2,many,TGTGCCAGCAGCTTAGTCCGGGGGGGTTTCGCCGGGGAGCTGTTTTTT,CASSLVRGGFAGELFF
TRBJ2-3,TRBV20-1,-,few,TGCAGTGCTAGTGGGGCTGCAGATACGCAGTATTTT,CSASGAADTQYF
TRBJ2-3,TRBV29-1,-,many,TGCAGCACAATCCAGGTCCCCATCATCACAGATACGCAGTATTTT,CSTIQVPIITDTQYF
TRBJ2-5,TRBV9,-,many,TGTGCCAGCAGCGTAGTCGCAGGGATTCAAGAGACCCAGTACTTC,CASSVVAGIQETQYF
TRBJ2-1,TRBV5-6,TRBD2,-,TGTGCCAGCAGCTTACTAGCGGGTACGGGTATGACGGGGTTCTTC,CASSLLAGTGMTGFF
TRBJ1-4,TRBV6-6,-,many,TGTGCCAGCAGTTACCCCCGGGACGAAAAACTGTTTTTT,CASSYPRDEKLFF
TRBJ2-6,TRBV20-1,-,-,TGCAGTGCTACCGCGACCAGAACCGGGGCCAACGTCCTGACTTTC,CSATATRTGANVLTF
TRBJ2-5,TRBV9,-,-,TGTACCAGCAGCTCTGCCGGAACCCAGTACTTC,CTSSSAGTQYF
TRBJ1-4,TRBV28,-,many,TGTGCCAGCAGGGTACAGGGTATTTTCCGAGGAACTAATGAAAAACTGTTTTTT,CASRVQGIFRGTNEKLFF
TRBJ2-1,TRBV12-3/TRBV12-4,TRBD2,few,TGTGCCAGCAGTACTAGCGGGGCGTCCTACAATGAGCAGTTCTTC,CASSTSGASYNEQFF
TRBJ2-3,TRBV3-1,-,many,TGTGCCAGCAGCCAAGGATTTCCGAGGGTCGCCACAGATACGCAGTATTTT,CASSQGFPRVATDTQYF
TRBJ1-4,TRBV20-1,TRBD1,many,TGCAGTGCCCGTGGACAGGGGGAAAAACTGTTTTTT,CSARGQGEKLFF
TRBJ2-2,TRBV2,TRBD2,few,TGTGCCAGCACTAGCGGGGCCTACACCGGGGAGCTGTTTTTT,CASTSGAYTGELFF
TRBJ2-1,TRBV29-1,-,many,TGCAGCGTCAACCACAACCCTGCAGTATACAATGAGCAGTTCTTC,CSVNHNPAVYNEQFF